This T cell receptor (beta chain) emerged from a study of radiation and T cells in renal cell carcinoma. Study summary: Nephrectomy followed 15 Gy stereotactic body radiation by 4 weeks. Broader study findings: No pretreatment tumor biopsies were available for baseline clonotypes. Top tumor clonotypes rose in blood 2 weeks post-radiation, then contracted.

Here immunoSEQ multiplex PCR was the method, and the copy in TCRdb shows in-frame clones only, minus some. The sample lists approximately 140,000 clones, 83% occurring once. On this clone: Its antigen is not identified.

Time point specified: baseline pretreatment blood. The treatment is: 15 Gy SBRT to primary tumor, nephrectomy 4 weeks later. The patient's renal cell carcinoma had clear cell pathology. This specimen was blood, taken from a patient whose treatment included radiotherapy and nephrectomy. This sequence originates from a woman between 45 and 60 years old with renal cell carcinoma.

The CDR3 DNA reads TGTGCCTGGAGTGTGGCAGGGAGGTACTCCTATAATTCACCCCTCCACTTT. Amino acid sequence: CAWSVAGRYSYNSPLHF. The chain combines TRBV30 with TRBJ1-6; the D gene is possibly TRBD1 (5 bases). Germline lookup yields CDR1 GTSNPN and CDR2 SVGIG (reference sequence). Trimming removed 0 bases at V and 0 bases at J, with 12 bases between. This CDR3 has 17 residues.